The clone carrying this TCR beta chain was observed at least ten times. The antigen is not known. The record originates from a study of glioma-infiltrating T cells. Germline V gene data show CDR1 as DFQATT and CDR2 as SNEGSKA (reference sequence). V dropped 3 bases and J dropped 3; count of bases not matched to a gene: 3. The CDR3 length is 13 residues. The iRepertoire nested amplicon-rescue multiplex PCR amplified TCR alpha and beta CDR3s from RNA. Tissue mRNA or PBMC total RNA, roughly 100-400 ng, went into one-step reverse transcription and amplification. TCRdb reanalysed the multiplex PCR reads using MiXCR and keeps one entry per CDR3 protein. This sample has some 180,000 distinct CDR3 sequences, with over 30% found just once. The study's findings and limits: Very few CDR3 sequences were shared between tissue and blood. Tissue-blood divergence was below expectation in non-neoplastic patients, above in gliomas.

This chain uses TRBV20-1 with TRBJ1-2, with 8 nucleotides matching TRBD1. This sequence originates from a human donor with low-grade glioma or glioblastoma, undergoing nonglioma brain surgery, or in good health (not recorded which). The sequenced sample consisted of glioma tissue, nonneoplastic brain tissue, or PBMCs (not recorded which). CDR3 bases: TGCAGTGCTAGGACAGGGGCTGACTATGGCTACACCTTC. This codes for CSARTGADYGYTF.